Below, 30 T cell receptor beta chains from the same sample are listed, as sequenced in a study of regulatory T cells in long-lasting Graves disease. Time point specified: persistent/refractory GD, antithyroid drugs over 5 years with positive TRAb. The authors made the TCR library using RNA they extracted from PBMCs. Building the TCR beta libraries relied on iRepertoire HTBI primers, and CDR3 regions underwent Arm-PCR. TCRdb re-derived calls from the multiplex PCR reads in MiXCR, one entry per CDR3 protein. The sample holds around 400,000 distinct CDR3 sequences, roughly a quarter seen once. This sample comprised peripheral blood mononuclear cells (PBMCs), obtained when the disease was refractory, from a patient treated with antithyroid drugs. The receptors here all came from a female donor with Graves disease.

This rearrangement joins TRBV5-1 to TRBJ1-2; 7 nucleotides line up with TRBD1. V lost 1 base, J lost 4 bases, and 7 bases stayed unmatched. The CDR3 totals 15 residues. Germline V gives CDR1 SGHRS, CDR2 YFSETQ. The CDR3 DNA sequence: TGCGCCAGCAGCTTGCCCGGATGGGACAGCTATGGCTACACCTTC. This gives the protein CASSLPGWDSYGYTF.

The rearrangement uses TRBV6-2 or TRBV6-3 and TRBJ1-2; D remains ambiguous. V gave up 2 bases and J gave up 2 bases, with 9 bases separating them. This CDR3 is 14 amino acids long. Germline CDR1 MNHEY, CDR2 SVGEGT. DNA for the CDR3: TGTGCCAGCAGTTACCCAGCCATGAACTATGGCTACACCTTC. Translated: CASSYPAMNYGYTF.

With regard to this clonotype: It may be a read error: a sequence one base away is much more abundant. This chain connects TRBV6-2 or TRBV6-3 to TRBJ2-1, with D tentatively TRBD1 or TRBD2 (5 bases each). This CDR3 contains 15 residues. Germline V lookup: CDR1 MNHEY, CDR2 SVGEGT. The CDR3 loop reads CVSSSVGESYNEQFF. As DNA, the CDR3 is TGTGTCAGCAGTTCGGTGGGGGAGTCCTACAATGAGCAGTTCTTC.

The genes are TRBV5-1 and TRBJ2-5; 11 bases map to TRBD2. The V gene's germline CDR1 is SGHRS and CDR2 YFSETQ. V was clipped by 4 bases and J by 5 bases; unmatched bases: 10. The CDR3 covers 16 residues. In nucleotides, the CDR3 is TGCGCCAGCAGCCCCGGGACTAGCGGCCAGCGTGAGACCCAGTACTTC. Its translation is CASSPGTSGQRETQYF. Supplemented by reference TRBV5-1 and TRBJ2-5, the full variable domain reads KAGVTQTPRYLIKTRGQQVTLSCSPISGHRSVSWYQQTPGQGLQFLFEYFSETQRNKGNFPGRFSGRQFSNSRSEMNVSTLELGDSALYLCASSPGTSGQRETQYFGPGTRLLVL.

This clonotype was seen at least ten times. CDR3 in amino acids: CASSLGTGLAGGSSYEQYF. The CDR3 DNA follows: TGTGCCAGCAGCTTAGGCACGGGACTAGCGGGGGGGAGCTCCTACGAGCAGTACTTC. The V and J genes are TRBV7-8 and TRBJ2-7; TRBD2 aligns across 16 bases. The CDR3 spans 19 residues. Germline V gene data show CDR1 as SGHVS and CDR2 as FQNEAQ. J gave up 0 bases and V 1 base, and 6 bases lay outside the gene matches.

This clonotype has a handful of counts. The CDR3 spells CASSEFSVTSSYNSPLHF. CDR3 nucleotide sequence: TGTGCCAGCAGTGAATTCAGCGTAACGAGCTCCTATAATTCACCCCTCCACTTT. This chain joins TRBV6-2 or TRBV6-3 and TRBJ1-6, with D unclear. Germline V CDR1 and CDR2: MNHEY, SVGEGT. Trimming stripped 5 bases from V and 0 bases from J, with 17 bases between. The CDR3 length is 18 residues.

Details on this clonotype: A much more abundant neighbour one base away suggests this may be a read error. This chain links TRBV30 with TRBJ1-4, with D perhaps TRBD1 (5 bases). The CDR3 is 14 residues long. V shed 0 bases and J shed 6 bases, with 11 bases lying between them. Germline CDR1 reads GTSNPN; CDR2 reads SVGIG (reference sequence). CDR3 residues: CAWSVTAPDEKLFF. CDR3 DNA sequence: TGTGCCTGGAGTGTGACAGCCCCGGATGAAAAACTGTTTTTT.

The chain links TRBV7-9 to TRBJ1-6; D may be TRBD1 (5 bases). V lost 4 bases and J 7 bases, leaving 11 bases between the germline ends. In germline, CDR1 is SEHNR, CDR2 FQNEAQ (reference sequence). The CDR3 contains 14 residues. The CDR3 region is CASSSRDANSPLHF. The CDR3 DNA reads TGTGCCAGCAGCTCCCGGGACGCCAATTCACCCCTCCACTTT.

This clonotype occurred many times. The chain joins TRBV13 to TRBJ2-5, with D perhaps matching TRBD1 (6 bases). The CDR3 spans 14 residues. Germline CDR1 is PRHDT and CDR2 is FYEKMQ (reference sequence). Trimming shortened V by 3 bases and J by 4 bases, and 12 bases separated the two germline ends. The CDR3 DNA sequence: TGTGCCAGCAGCTTTCAAGGGGGACCAGAGACCCAGTACTTC. Translated, it gives CASSFQGGPETQYF.

The chain carries TRBV29-1 and TRBJ1-2, with D maybe TRBD1 (5 bases). The CDR3 sequence is 12 residues long. The V end lost 6 bases, the J end lost 2 bases, and 10 bases lay between the germline ends. Looked up from germline, CDR1 is SQVTM and CDR2 is ANQGSEA. In DNA form, the CDR3 reads TGCAGCGTGCGACGGGGGAACTATGGCTACACCTTC. Protein sequence: CSVRRGNYGYTF.

This clonotype has ten or more counts. V gene TRBV28 combines with J gene TRBJ2-2; TRBD2 aligns across 9 bases. Germline-derived CDR1 and CDR2 are MDHEN and SYDVKM. V gave up 5 bases and J gave up 6 bases; unmatched junction bases: 13. The CDR3 sequence is 17 residues long. The CDR3 DNA sequence: TGTGCCAGCAGTCCACCCCCCTGGGTAGCGGGAGCCGGGGAGCTGTTTTTT. This encodes CASSPPPWVAGAGELFF. Using reference TRBV28 and TRBJ2-2 for the parts outside the CDR3, the full variable domain is DVKVTQSSRYLVKRTGEKVFLECVQDMDHENMFWYRQDPGLGLRLIYFSYDVKMKEKGDIPEGYSVSREKKERFSLILESASTNQTSMYLCASSPPPWVAGAGELFFGEGSRLTVL.

In its sample, this clonotype was seen many times. The chain links TRBV15 to TRBJ2-7; 7 bases line up with TRBD1. The CDR3 spans 16 residues. Germline V gene data show CDR1 as LNHNV and CDR2 as YYDKDF (reference sequence). V lost 1 base, J lost 1 base, and 7 bases stayed unmatched. CDR3 coding DNA: TGTGCCACCAGCAGAGTGCCAGGGGACAGTTCCTACGAGCAGTACTTC. Translated, it gives CATSRVPGDSSYEQYF.

This clonotype appeared many times. The CDR3 DNA follows: TGTGCCAGCTCACCACCGGTGGGACAGGGACAAGAGACCCAGTACTTC. Translation gives CASSPPVGQGQETQYF. The V call is TRBV18, the J call TRBJ2-5; 9 positions match TRBD1. V lost 0 bases, J lost 2 bases, and 4 bases stayed unmatched. The CDR3 covers 16 residues. Germline assignment: CDR1 KGHSH and CDR2 LQKENI.

The V and J genes are TRBV6-2 or TRBV6-3 and TRBJ1-5; D gene uncertain. CDR3 length: 13 residues. V was trimmed by 2 bases and J by 4 bases, leaving 6 bases between them. CDR1 and CDR2 from the germline V gene are MNHEY and SVGEGT. The CDR3 loop is CASSYGPNQPQHF. The CDR3 region has the DNA TGTGCCAGCAGTTACGGGCCAAATCAGCCCCAGCATTTT.

This clonotype occurred many times. The V gene is TRBV28, the J gene TRBJ2-7, with 8 bases that match TRBD1. Looked up from germline, CDR1 is MDHEN and CDR2 is SYDVKM. This CDR3 comprises 17 residues. Germline trimming cut 4 bases from V and 5 bases from J; bases unmatched to any gene: 16. The CDR3 loop is CASSSDLDRAGVDEQYF. CDR3 DNA: TGTGCCAGCAGTTCTGATTTGGACAGGGCCGGGGTCGACGAGCAGTACTTC. The entire variable domain, with the rest obtained from reference TRBV28 and TRBJ2-7, is as follows: DVKVTQSSRYLVKRTGEKVFLECVQDMDHENMFWYRQDPGLGLRLIYFSYDVKMKEKGDIPEGYSVSREKKERFSLILESASTNQTSMYLCASSSDLDRAGVDEQYFGPGTRLTVT.

The sample holds a few counts of this clonotype. The J gene is TRBJ2-5, the V gene TRBV28; 16 positions agree with TRBD2. Germline-derived CDR1 and CDR2 are MDHEN and SYDVKM. The V gene end was trimmed by 9 bases and the J gene end by 3 bases; junction bases not matched to a gene: 4. This CDR3 is built from 15 residues. CDR3 region: CASGTSGRGKETQYF. The CDR3 nucleotides are TGTGCCAGTGGGACTAGCGGGAGGGGAAAAGAGACCCAGTACTTC.

This clonotype was observed a handful of times. The chain links TRBV29-1 to TRBJ1-4; D gene uncertain. The V gene's germline CDR1 is SQVTM and CDR2 ANQGSEA. V was cut by 6 bases and J by 5 bases, with 16 bases left in between. This CDR3 spans 14 amino acids. The CDR3 region has the DNA TGCAGCGTAGCAATGCAGAAAGGCAATGAAAAACTGTTTTTT. The encoded protein is CSVAMQKGNEKLFF.

Details on this clonotype: A far larger clone lies a single base away; this is likely a read error. The chain links TRBV7-9 to TRBJ1-6, with unresolved D. Germline CDR1 SEHNR, CDR2 FQNEAQ (reference sequence). This CDR3 contains 17 residues. CDR3 DNA: TGTGCCAGCAGTGAAGTTGGGCCAGTTGAGGCAAATTCACCCCCCCACTTT. The encoded protein is CASSEVGPVEANSPPHF. The full variable domain, its missing parts supplied by reference TRBV7-9 and TRBJ1-6, is DTGVSQNPRHKITKRGQNVTFRCDPISEHNRLYWYRQTLGQGPEFLTYFQNEAQLEKSRLLSDRFSAERPKGSFSTLEIQRTEQGDSAMYLCASSEVGPVEANSPPHFGNGTRLTVT.

V gene TRBV7-9 combines with J gene TRBJ1-1; TRBD1 matches 10 bases. V shed 5 bases, J shed 6 bases, and the junction held 9 bases outside the gene matches. Germline V gene data show CDR1 as SEHNR and CDR2 as FQNEAQ (reference sequence). CDR3 length: 15 residues. In DNA form, the CDR3 reads TGTGCCAGCAGCCAGGACAGGGGGAGTTCGTCTGAAGCTTTCTTT. Its translation: CASSQDRGSSSEAFF.

This clonotype was counted between two and nine times. V gene TRBV29-1 combines with J gene TRBJ1-2, with no clear D. The CDR3 loop spans 13 amino acids. Trimming removed 2 bases from V and 2 bases from J, with 9 bases in between. Per the germline V gene, CDR1 is SQVTM and CDR2 is ANQGSEA. The CDR3 DNA reads TGCAGCGTTGAACCCGGGAACAACTATGGCTACACCTTC. It encodes CSVEPGNNYGYTF.

The chain is built from TRBV20-1 and TRBJ1-1; D remains ambiguous. CDR1 and CDR2 from the germline V gene are DFQATT and SNEGSKA (reference sequence). The CDR3 sequence is 13 residues long. V lost 0 bases to trimming and J lost 4 bases, with 9 bases between them. CDR3 sequence reads: CSARDRRVTEAFF. The CDR3 DNA reads TGCAGTGCTAGAGATCGCCGGGTCACTGAAGCTTTCTTT.

The table lists this clonotype with a few counts. The J gene is TRBJ1-1, the V gene TRBV5-1; tentatively, D is TRBD1 (5 bases). V gave up 6 bases and J gave up 4 bases, with 7 bases separating them. Germline V gene lookup returns CDR1 SGHRS and CDR2 YFSETQ. This CDR3 is built from 11 residues. The CDR3 region has the DNA TGCGCCAGCAACGGGGGCACTGAAGCTTTCTTT. Encoded protein: CASNGGTEAFF.

This clonotype has just a few counts. V and J are TRBV7-9 and TRBJ1-2; unclear D gene. Trimming left V 2 bases short and J 3 bases short, with 4 bases between. Germline CDR1 is SEHNR and CDR2 is FQNEAQ (reference sequence). There are 12 residues in the CDR3. CDR3 region: CASSLQHYGYTF. The CDR3 nucleotides are TGTGCCAGCAGCTTACAGCACTATGGCTACACCTTC.

This clonotype was counted a few times. This chain connects TRBV5-1 to TRBJ2-2, with D maybe TRBD2 (5 bases). This CDR3 has 16 amino acids. Trimming took 0 bases from V and 4 from J, leaving 13 bases between them. Germline assignment: CDR1 SGHRS and CDR2 YFSETQ. The chain's CDR3 is CASSLDRRYGTGELFF. The DNA of the CDR3 is TGCGCCAGCAGCTTGGATAGGAGGTACGGCACCGGGGAGCTGTTTTTT.

In this sample, this clonotype turned up many times. The chain employs TRBV11-1 and TRBJ2-5, with 8 positions matching TRBD1. Germline assignment: CDR1 SGHAT and CDR2 FQDESV (reference sequence). The CDR3 is 13 amino acids. V shed 6 bases, J shed 5 bases, and the junction held 5 bases outside the gene matches. The CDR3 nucleotides read TGTGCCAGCAGTCGGACAGGGCGTGAGACCCAGTACTTC. This translates into CASSRTGRETQYF. The full variable domain, rest sourced from reference TRBV11-1 and TRBJ2-5, is EAEVAQSPRYKITEKSQAVAFWCDPISGHATLYWYRQILGQGPELLVQFQDESVVDDSQLPKDRFSAERLKGVDSTLKIQPAELGDSAMYLCASSRTGRETQYFGPGTRLLVL.

This clonotype appeared a few times. This chain links TRBV20-1 with TRBJ1-4; D not resolved. Germline CDR1 reads DFQATT; CDR2 reads SNEGSKA (reference sequence). CDR3 length equals 13 residues. V gave up 6 bases and J gave up 0 bases, with 8 bases separating them. CDR3 bases: TGCAGTGCCGTCCTTACAACTAATGAAAAACTGTTTTTT. Translated: CSAVLTTNEKLFF.

This clonotype was observed many times. The rearrangement uses TRBV12-3 or TRBV12-4 and TRBJ1-1; D remains unclear. V dropped 4 bases and J dropped 3 bases, with 6 bases sitting between them. This CDR3 has 12 residues. The CDR3 loop is CASSSGYTEAFF. Written as DNA, the CDR3 is TGTGCCAGCAGTTCGGGGTACACTGAAGCTTTCTTT.

This clonotype was observed at least ten times. The chain has TRBV28 and TRBJ2-7; D uncertain. Germline V gives CDR1 MDHEN, CDR2 SYDVKM. Trimming pared 4 bases from V and 5 bases from J, leaving 21 bases between. CDR3 length: 16 residues. DNA for the CDR3: TGTGCCAGCAGTTCCGTCTTTCTTTCGACGGACCACGAGCAGTACTTC. Its translation is CASSSVFLSTDHEQYF.

J is TRBJ2-6 and V is TRBV13; perhaps TRBD1 as D (5 bases). Germline V gene lookup returns CDR1 PRHDT and CDR2 FYEKMQ (reference sequence). The CDR3 is made up of 15 amino acids. V lost 3 bases to trimming and J lost 3 bases, with 9 bases between them. The CDR3 sequence is CASSLLGLGANVLTF. DNA for the CDR3: TGTGCCAGCAGCTTGTTGGGGCTTGGGGCCAACGTCCTGACTTTC. The full variable domain, completed using reference TRBV13 and TRBJ2-6, is AAGVIQSPRHLIKEKRETATLKCYPIPRHDTVYWYQQGPGQDPQFLISFYEKMQSDKGSIPDRFSAQQFSDYHSELNMSSLELGDSALYFCASSLLGLGANVLTFGAGSRLTVL.

CDR3 in amino acids: CSARGRVRTNSPLHF. The CDR3 DNA reads as TGCAGTGCTAGAGGCCGAGTCAGGACTAATTCACCCCTCCACTTT. This chain connects TRBV20-1 to TRBJ1-6; D call uncertain. CDR1 and CDR2 from the germline V gene are DFQATT and SNEGSKA (reference sequence). The CDR3 has 15 residues. V lost 1 base and J lost 6, with 13 bases in between.